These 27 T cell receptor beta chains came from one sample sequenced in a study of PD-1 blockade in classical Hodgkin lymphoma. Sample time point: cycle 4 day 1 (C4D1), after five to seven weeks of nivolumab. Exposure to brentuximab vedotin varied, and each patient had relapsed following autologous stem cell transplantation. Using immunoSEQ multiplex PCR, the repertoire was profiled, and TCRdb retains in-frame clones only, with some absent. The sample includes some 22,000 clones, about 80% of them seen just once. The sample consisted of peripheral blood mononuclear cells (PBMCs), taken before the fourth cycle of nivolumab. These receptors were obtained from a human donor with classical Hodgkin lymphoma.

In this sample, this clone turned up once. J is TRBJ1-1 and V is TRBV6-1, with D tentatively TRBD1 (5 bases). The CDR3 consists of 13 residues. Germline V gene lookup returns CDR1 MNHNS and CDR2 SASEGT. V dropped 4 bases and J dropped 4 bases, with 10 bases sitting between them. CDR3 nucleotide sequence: TGTGCCAGCAGTGTGACAGCCTCCACTGAAGCTTTCTTT. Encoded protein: CASSVTASTEAFF.

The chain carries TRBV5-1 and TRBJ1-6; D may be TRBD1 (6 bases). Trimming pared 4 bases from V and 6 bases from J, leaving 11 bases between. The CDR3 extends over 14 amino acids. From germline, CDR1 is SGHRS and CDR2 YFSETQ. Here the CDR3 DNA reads TGCGCCAGCAGCGCCGGACAGATTAATTCACCCCTCCACTTT. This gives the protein CASSAGQINSPLHF.

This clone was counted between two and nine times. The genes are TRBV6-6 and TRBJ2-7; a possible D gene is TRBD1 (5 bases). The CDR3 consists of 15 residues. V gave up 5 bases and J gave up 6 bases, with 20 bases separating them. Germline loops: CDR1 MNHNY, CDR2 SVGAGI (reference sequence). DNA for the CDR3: TGTGCCAGCAGTACAGGACGGCTGCAACGTCTCGAGCAGTACTTC. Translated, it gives CASSTGRLQRLEQYF.

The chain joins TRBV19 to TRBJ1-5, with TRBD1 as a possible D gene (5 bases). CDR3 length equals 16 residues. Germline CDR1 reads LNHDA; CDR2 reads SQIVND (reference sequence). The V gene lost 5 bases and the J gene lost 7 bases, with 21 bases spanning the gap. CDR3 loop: CASSDRVGVYGQPQHF. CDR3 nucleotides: TGTGCCAGTAGTGATCGCGTGGGGGTGTATGGGCAGCCCCAGCATTTT.

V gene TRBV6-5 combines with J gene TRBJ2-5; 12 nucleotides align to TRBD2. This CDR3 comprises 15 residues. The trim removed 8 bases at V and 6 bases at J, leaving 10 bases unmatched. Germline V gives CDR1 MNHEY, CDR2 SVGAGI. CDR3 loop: CASSSGRALLKTQYF. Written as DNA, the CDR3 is TGTGCCAGCTCTAGCGGGAGGGCCCTTTTAAAGACCCAGTACTTC.

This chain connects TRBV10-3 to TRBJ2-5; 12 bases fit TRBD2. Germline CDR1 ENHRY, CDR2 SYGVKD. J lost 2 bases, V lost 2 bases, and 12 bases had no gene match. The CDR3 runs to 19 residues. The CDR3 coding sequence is TGTGCCATCAGTGAGCGAAGGGTGTCTAGCGGGAGGGAACAAGAGACCCAGTACTTC. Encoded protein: CAISERRVSSGREQETQYF.

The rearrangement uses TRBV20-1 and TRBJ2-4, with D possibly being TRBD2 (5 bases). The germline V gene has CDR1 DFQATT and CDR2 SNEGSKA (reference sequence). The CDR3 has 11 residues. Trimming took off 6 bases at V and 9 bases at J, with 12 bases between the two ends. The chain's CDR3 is CSALTRTIQYF. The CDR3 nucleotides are TGCAGTGCCCTAACTAGAACCATTCAGTACTTC.

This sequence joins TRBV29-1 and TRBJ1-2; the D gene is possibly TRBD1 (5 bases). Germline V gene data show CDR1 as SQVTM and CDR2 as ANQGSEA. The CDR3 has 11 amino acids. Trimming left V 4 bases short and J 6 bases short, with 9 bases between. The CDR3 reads CSVVTGNGYTF. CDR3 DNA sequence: TGCAGCGTTGTTACAGGCAATGGCTACACCTTC.

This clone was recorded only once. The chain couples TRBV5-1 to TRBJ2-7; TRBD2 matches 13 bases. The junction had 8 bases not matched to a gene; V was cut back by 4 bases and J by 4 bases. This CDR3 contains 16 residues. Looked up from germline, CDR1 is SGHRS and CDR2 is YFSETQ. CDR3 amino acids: CASSRFRTSGRYEQYF. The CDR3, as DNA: TGCGCCAGCAGCCGGTTCCGGACTAGCGGGAGATACGAGCAGTACTTC.

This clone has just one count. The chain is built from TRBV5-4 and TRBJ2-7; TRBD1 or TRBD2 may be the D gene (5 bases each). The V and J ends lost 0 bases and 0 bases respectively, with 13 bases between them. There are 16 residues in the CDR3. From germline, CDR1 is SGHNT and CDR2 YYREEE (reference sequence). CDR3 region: CASSLGRDRLSYEQYF. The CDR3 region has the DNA TGTGCCAGCAGCTTGGGCCGGGACCGACTCTCCTACGAGCAGTACTTC.

CDR3 amino acids: CASSRRAYDYEQYF. CDR3 DNA: TGTGCCAGCAGCCGTCGGGCTTACGACTACGAGCAGTACTTC. This rearrangement joins TRBV13 to TRBJ2-7; D is undetermined. Germline V gene lookup returns CDR1 PRHDT and CDR2 FYEKMQ (reference sequence). This CDR3 has 14 amino acids. The V end was cut by 5 bases, the J end by 3 bases, with 14 bases between.

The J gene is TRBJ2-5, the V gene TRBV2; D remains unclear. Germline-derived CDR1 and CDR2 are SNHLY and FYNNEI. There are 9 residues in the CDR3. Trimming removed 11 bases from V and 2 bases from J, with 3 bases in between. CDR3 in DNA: TGTGCCGTACAAGAGACCCAGTACTTC. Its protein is CAVQETQYF.

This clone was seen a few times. The CDR3 DNA reads as TGTGCCAGTTACGAGGTGGCCTACGAGCAGTACTTC. Translation gives CASYEVAYEQYF. The chain carries TRBV19 and TRBJ2-7; no clear D gene. V lost 8 bases and J 2 bases, leaving 10 bases between the germline ends. The germline V gene encodes CDR1 LNHDA and CDR2 SQIVND (reference sequence). This CDR3 contains 12 residues.

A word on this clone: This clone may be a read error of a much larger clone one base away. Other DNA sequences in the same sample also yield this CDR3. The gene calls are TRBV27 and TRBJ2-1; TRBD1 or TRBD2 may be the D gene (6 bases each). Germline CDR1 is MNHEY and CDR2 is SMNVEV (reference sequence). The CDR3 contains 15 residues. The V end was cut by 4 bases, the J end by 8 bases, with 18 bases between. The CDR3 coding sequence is TGTGCCAGCAGTTGGGGAGTGGGGGGCGGATATGAGCAGTTCTTC. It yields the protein CASSWGVGGGYEQFF.

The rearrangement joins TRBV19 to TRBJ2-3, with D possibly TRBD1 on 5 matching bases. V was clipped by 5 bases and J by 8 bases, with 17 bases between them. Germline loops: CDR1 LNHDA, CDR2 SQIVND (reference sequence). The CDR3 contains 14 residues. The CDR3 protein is CASSGRALDSTQYF. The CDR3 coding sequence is TGTGCCAGTAGTGGCAGGGCTTTGGATAGTACGCAGTATTTT.

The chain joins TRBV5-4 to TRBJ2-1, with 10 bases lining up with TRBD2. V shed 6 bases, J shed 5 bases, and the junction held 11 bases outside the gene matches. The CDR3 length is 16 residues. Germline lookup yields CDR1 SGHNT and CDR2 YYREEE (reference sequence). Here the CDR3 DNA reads TGTGCCAGCACCACCGGGGTGGGACTAGCGCACAATGAGCAGTTCTTC. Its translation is CASTTGVGLAHNEQFF.

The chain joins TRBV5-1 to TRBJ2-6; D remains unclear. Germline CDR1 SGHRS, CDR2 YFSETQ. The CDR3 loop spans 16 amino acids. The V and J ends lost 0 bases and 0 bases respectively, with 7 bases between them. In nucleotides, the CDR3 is TGCGCCAGCAGCTTGGCAGGCAGCTCTGGGGCCAACGTCCTGACTTTC. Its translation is CASSLAGSSGANVLTF.

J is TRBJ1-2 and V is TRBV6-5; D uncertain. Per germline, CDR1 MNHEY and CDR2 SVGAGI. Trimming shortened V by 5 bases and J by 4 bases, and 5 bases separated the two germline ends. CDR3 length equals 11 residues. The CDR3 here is CASSTPYGYTF. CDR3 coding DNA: TGTGCCAGCAGTACGCCCTATGGCTACACCTTC.

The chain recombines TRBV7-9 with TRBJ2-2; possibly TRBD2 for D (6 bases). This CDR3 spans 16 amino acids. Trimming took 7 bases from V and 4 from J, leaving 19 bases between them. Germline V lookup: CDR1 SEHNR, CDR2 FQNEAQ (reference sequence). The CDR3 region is CASTIDGGGVTGELFF. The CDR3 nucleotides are TGTGCCAGCACCATCGACGGGGGTGGAGTCACCGGGGAGCTGTTTTTT. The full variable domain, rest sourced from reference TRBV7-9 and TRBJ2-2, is DTGVSQNPRHKITKRGQNVTFRCDPISEHNRLYWYRQTLGQGPEFLTYFQNEAQLEKSRLLSDRFSAERPKGSFSTLEIQRTEQGDSAMYLCASTIDGGGVTGELFFGEGSRLTVL.

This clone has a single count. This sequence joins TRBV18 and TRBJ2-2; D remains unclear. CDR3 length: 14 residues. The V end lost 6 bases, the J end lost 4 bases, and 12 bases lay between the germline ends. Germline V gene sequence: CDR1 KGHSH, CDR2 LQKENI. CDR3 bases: TGTGCCAGCTCTCAAACGCCGGGCACCGGGGAGCTGTTTTTT. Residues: CASSQTPGTGELFF.

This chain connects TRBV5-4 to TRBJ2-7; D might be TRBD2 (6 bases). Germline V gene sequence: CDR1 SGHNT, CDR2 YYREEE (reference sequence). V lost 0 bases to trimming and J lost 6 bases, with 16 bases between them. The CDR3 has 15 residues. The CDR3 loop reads CASSLGGIGMGEQYF. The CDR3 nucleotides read TGTGCCAGCAGCTTGGGCGGGATTGGTATGGGCGAGCAGTACTTC.

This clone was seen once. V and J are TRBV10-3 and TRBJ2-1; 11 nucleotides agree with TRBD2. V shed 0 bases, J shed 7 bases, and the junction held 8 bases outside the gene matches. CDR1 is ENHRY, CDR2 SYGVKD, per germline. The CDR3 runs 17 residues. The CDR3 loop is CAISESTGTSGSNEQFF. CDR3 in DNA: TGTGCCATCAGTGAGTCGACGGGCACTAGCGGGAGTAATGAGCAGTTCTTC.

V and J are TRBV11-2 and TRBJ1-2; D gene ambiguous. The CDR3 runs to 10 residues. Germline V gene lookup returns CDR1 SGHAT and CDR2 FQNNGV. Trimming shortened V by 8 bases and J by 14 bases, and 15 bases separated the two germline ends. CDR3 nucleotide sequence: TGTGCCAGCTCCGGGTTTGTTGTTACCTTC. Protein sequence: CASSGFVVTF.

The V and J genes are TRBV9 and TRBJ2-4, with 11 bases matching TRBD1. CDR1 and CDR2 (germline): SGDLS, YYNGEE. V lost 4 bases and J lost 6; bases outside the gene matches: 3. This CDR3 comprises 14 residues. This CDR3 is CASSFGTGGNIQYF. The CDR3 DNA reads TGTGCCAGCAGCTTTGGGACAGGGGGAAACATTCAGTACTTC.

The CDR3 DNA reads TGTGCCAGCAGCGTTGGACAAGGGAACACTGAAGCTTTCTTT. This gives the protein CASSVGQGNTEAFF. The V and J genes are TRBV7-8 and TRBJ1-1; perhaps TRBD1 as D (5 bases). Germline values: CDR1 SGHVS, CDR2 FQNEAQ. V lost 5 bases and J 1 base, leaving 11 bases between the germline ends. The CDR3 loop spans 14 amino acids.

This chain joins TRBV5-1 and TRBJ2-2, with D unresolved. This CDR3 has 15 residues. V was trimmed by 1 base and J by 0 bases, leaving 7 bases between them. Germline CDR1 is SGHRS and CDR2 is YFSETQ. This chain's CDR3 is CASSLTPANTGELFF. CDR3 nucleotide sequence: TGCGCCAGCAGCTTGACGCCAGCGAACACCGGGGAGCTGTTTTTT.

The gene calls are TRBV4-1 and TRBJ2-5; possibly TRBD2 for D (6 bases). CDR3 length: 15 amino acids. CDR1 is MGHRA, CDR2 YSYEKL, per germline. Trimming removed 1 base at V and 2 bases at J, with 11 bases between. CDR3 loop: CASSQVALAQETQYF. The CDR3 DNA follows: TGCGCCAGCAGCCAAGTGGCGCTAGCGCAAGAGACCCAGTACTTC.